The entry below describes one T cell receptor beta chain. Its antigen target is currently unknown. Qualities for individual bases were not recorded, and no much larger clone is one base off. In the germline V gene, CDR1 corresponds to SGHVS and CDR2 to FQNEAQ. Its CDR3 holds 15 amino acids, cysteine through phenylalanine. CDR3 DNA is the only sequence kept; it has 45 bases, read in frame from the first base. The germline V end is reduced by 1 base and the J end by 3 bases; junction bases left unmatched: 6. The cohort comprised several hundred healthy bone marrow donors. At the time of sampling, all cohort members were nominally healthy, though unrecorded immune exposures were likely present. The donor was CMV seronegative and belonged to the group of several hundred seronegative cohort members. Every donor gave a peripheral blood sample, and the peripheral blood mononuclear cells from that sample were used for TCR beta sequencing. The Qiagen DNeasy Blood Extraction Kit was used to extract genomic DNA from the blood cell samples.

The data originate from a study of cytomegalovirus exposure and HLA in healthy donors (dated by TCRdb to between 2016 and 2019). Context from the whole study: An earlier analysis of approximately 600 of the donors reported roughly 300 Gb of sequence data and 117 million unique TCR beta sequences from about 200 million T cells. Roughly 310 gigabases of sequencing data and 78 million or so unique TCR sequences were included in an early release covering around 650 HLA-typed donors. Among the roughly 400 genotyped donors, roughly 80% belonged to the genetic ancestry cluster associated with self-reported Caucasian donors. The study aimed to test whether cataloging public T cell receptors could reveal signatures of past pathogen exposure. The T cell repertoires of 666 subjects were profiled by immunosequencing and related to cytomegalovirus serostatus. A separate validation cohort of roughly 110 different subjects was used in addition to the approximately 610-subject first cohort. To predict cytomegalovirus infection status, the study combined high-throughput TCR immunosequencing, statistical association of individual TCRs with disease status, and machine learning. A later analysis re-examined previously published TCR beta repertoires from roughly 720 donors and added high-resolution HLA genotyping to investigate patterns of TCR occurrence. Rather than drawing on any new phenotypic data, the later analysis identified candidate immune exposures from TCR beta sequences and the way those sequences occurred across donors. An earlier analysis of fewer than 750 of the donors used high-throughput TCR beta sequencing to judge whether each TCR beta V gene segment behaved as functional or pseudogenic. Donor age, sex, ethnicity and CMV serostatus were collected together with the repertoire data. In a later genetic analysis, genome-wide SNP genotypes for about 60% of the 666 donors were used, and that subset was treated as a discovery cohort. All discovery cohort repertoires had been generated using a single sequencing platform. Both class I and class II loci were covered by HLA typing, at four-digit resolution. Typing coverage differed by locus: A, B, C, DRB1 and DQB1 were typed in about 629-630 donors, DQA1 in 500 to 550, DPA1 in around 610, and DPB1 in 472. About 5 DR-DQ haplotypes were handled as single units for association and clustering, since linkage in the cohort was strong. Across some 400 genotyped donors of the cohort, an average of roughly 250,000 unique TCR beta nucleotide sequences per donor were sequenced, and 15% to 20% of those sequences were non-productive.

Libraries were built with the immunoSEQ multiplex PCR assay. A mixture of 60 forward primers for TCR Vbeta segments and 13 reverse primers for TCR Jbeta segments was used in the multiplex PCR. The CDR3 region of rearranged TCR beta genes was amplified from genomic DNA by a multiplex PCR assay. On the Illumina HiSeq System, the amplified TCR beta libraries were sequenced as 87-base-pair reads. As for how the authors treated the data: A later analysis tallied around 82 million unique TCR beta chains across the 700 or so repertoires, and approximately 12 million of those chains were shared by two or more donors. Raw reads were error-corrected and collapsed into unique sequences with a nearest-neighbor algorithm that merged closely related sequences to remove PCR and sequencing errors. V, D and J gene segments were assigned by aligning CDR3 sequences to IMGT reference sequences. For a sequence to be retained, a match of at least six nucleotides was required to both a V gene segment and a J gene segment. Rearrangements were classified as productive when the CDR3 lacked stop codons and remained in frame with V and J, and all other rearrangements were classified as non-productive. Following IMGT convention, CDR3 was defined as the stretch from the second conserved V-encoded cysteine to the conserved J-encoded phenylalanine. In an earlier analysis of around 640 of the donors, sequences lacking an unambiguous match to a single V gene segment were excluded. An earlier analysis of 587 of the donors called V segments functional above 56.7% productive rearrangements and segregating when the between-donor standard deviation exceeded 5%. To diagnose cytomegalovirus status from the catalog of TCR beta chain sequences, a statistical classification framework was built. A later analysis assigned V and J genes by comparing TCR nucleotide sequences with IMGT/GENE-DB human TR gene sequences. A later analysis assigned CDR3 sequences and most-parsimonious VDJ recombination scenarios with the TCRdist pipeline. A later analysis defined each TCR beta chain by its CDR3 amino acid sequence plus V-gene family, and excluded reads lacking a unique V-gene family. As a way to deal with suspected cross-contamination and a sequencing artifact, a later analysis dropped 450 to 600 nucleotide sequences that were highly shared and had low generation probability. In a later analysis, a clonal expansion index was calculated for each public chain from normalized within-repertoire ranks of inferred template counts. A later analysis computed generation probabilities with a VDJ recombination model fitted to out-of-frame rearrangements, and checked the results against IGoR. In a later analysis, TCR-TCR, TCR-HLA and TCR-CMV co-occurrence was scored with hypergeometric tests, and a repertoire-size bias correction was applied to TCR pairs. A later analysis estimated false discovery rates by permuting HLA or CMV assignments 20 times. In a later analysis, co-occurring TCRs were grouped using DBSCAN, and TCRdist sequence similarity was added for clustering within HLA-allele-positive subsets. Repertoires with fewer than 30,000 or more than 120,000 public chains, plus five repertoires with anomalous nucleotide sharing, were excluded from co-occurrence clustering. TCRdb took over this immuneACCESS table, retaining in-frame rearrangements with V and J assigned. Such tables are incomplete; in checked studies, under half of the missing clones stem from an unresolved V gene, and the remainder is unexplained. That table is the source of V, J and clone size, and D and trimming were worked out from the DNA. A total of 170,000 or so clones appear in this sample, around 86% of them only once. The ten largest clones represent roughly 1.6% of the sample.

Beyond this particular receptor, the publication reports: It was suggested by the authors that the approach could potentially be generalized to other disease states and immunological phenotypes. In the study, 150 to 200 TCR beta chains were listed as associated with cytomegalovirus. Compared with the roughly 670-donor mean, donors in an Asian-associated ancestry cluster had fewer N-insertions in productive TCRs, according to a later genetic analysis. Broadly in line with IMGT annotations, most TCR beta V segments showed up in productive rearrangements about 90% or about 30% of the time in an earlier analysis of 450 to 600 of the donors. Immune exposure information for the cohort was limited to CMV serostatus. Several of the top co-occurrence clusters appeared to be linked to parvovirus B19, influenza, CMV and Epstein-Barr virus, according to a later analysis. In a later analysis, HLA-associated TCR beta chains showed more clonal expansion and lower generation probabilities than non-associated chains that were equally common. An association between a missense DCLRE1C variant and V-gene and J-gene trimming of TCR beta chains was found in a later genetic analysis and replicated in an independent cohort. Specific HLA alleles were associated with around 18,000 TCR beta sequences at a false discovery rate of 0.05 in a later analysis. A further reported finding was that TCR beta sequences accurately predicted the HLA-A and HLA-B alleles for most subjects in the first cohort. Roughly uniform sequencing depth across donors was assumed in presence/absence analyses, although this assumption may not hold. Because HLA typing was unavailable for some donors at each locus, only the typed subset was used in association tests. When HLA alleles, especially DR and DQ, strongly co-occurred, TCR associations were difficult to assign to individual alleles. In a later analysis, most CMV-associated TCR beta chains were found to appear HLA-restricted, with HLA associations seemingly driven largely by CMV exposure. The classifier was reported to diagnose cytomegalovirus status with high specificity and sensitivity in both the original cohort and the validation cohort. Some IMGT-functional V segments, including TRBV6-2 and TRBV6-3, could not be distinguished by the 87-base-pair reads and were therefore excluded. About 15 rarely observed V segments, including chromosome 9 orphons, were excluded from the earlier analysis of several hundred of the donors because counts were too low. According to a later analysis, TCR association rates differed among HLA loci, with DRB1 alleles showing the most associated TCRs and HLA-C alleles showing the fewest. In this cohort, only TCR beta chains were sequenced, and detectable features were limited by the absence of alpha or paired-chain data. While some public TCRs were present in many individuals, most TCR sequences turned up only very rarely across donors. The sequencing pipeline was judged likely to have produced a cluster of highly shared sequence variants as a technical artifact. Linkage disequilibrium might explain the correlated functional status among segregating V segments, but an unknown experimental factor could not be excluded. In vitro tests confirmed that a few of the cytomegalovirus-associated TCR beta chains recognize cytomegalovirus antigens.

Sequencing input: PBMCs. This TCR came from a man aged 45-60 years in good health and CMV-seronegative. Rearrangement joined TRBV7-8 to TRBJ2-7, and 7 junction bases match TRBD1. The CDR3 loop reads CASSLERGPSYEQYF. At the DNA level, the sequence is TGTGCCAGCAGCTTAGAGAGGGGGCCGAGCTACGAGCAGTACTTC. The full variable domain, completed from the reference TRBV7-8 and TRBJ2-7 proteins outside the CDR3, reads GAGVSQSPRYKVAKRGQDVALRCDPISGHVSLFWYQQALGQGPEFLTYFQNEAQLDKSGLPSDRFFAERPEGSVSTLKIQRTQQEDSAVYLCASSLERGPSYEQYFGPGTRLTVT.